This TCR beta chain is from a study of blood T cell repertoires in COVID-19. Study information: The study drew acute and convalescent COVID-19 samples from the United States, Italy and Spain. T cells, B-cell-depleted T cells, or PBMCs provided the cDNA or gDNA that served as material.

This clone was seen only once. Trimming removed 2 bases from V and 2 bases from J; junction bases left unmatched: 6. The CDR3 runs 15 residues. Germline CDR1 and CDR2: SGHRS and YFSETQ. Study processing details: Amplification from reference gene primers served as the basis for estimated nucleated cell counts. Only in-frame clones appear in the TCRdb table, and some are missing; sequencing was by immunoSEQ multiplex PCR. D and trimming come from the DNA, and the V and J calls and clone size come from that table. The sample contains 100,000 to 150,000 clones, approximately 86% of which appear only once.

This receptor was taken from a human donor in a cohort sampled during active COVID-19. The chain couples TRBV5-1 to TRBJ2-5, with TRBD1 matching over 7 bases. The sample taken for sequencing was peripheral blood. CDR3 nucleotide sequence: TGCGCCAGCAGCTTTACTAGGACAGGTCAAGAGACCCAGTACTTC. Protein sequence: CASSFTRTGQETQYF.